This T cell receptor (beta chain) was recorded in a study of shared clonotypes between healthy human individuals. Study-wide background: Per-donor plates numbered three CD4 naive, three CD4 memory, two CD8 naive and one CD8 memory. General study findings and limits: Larger estimated richness was generally seen in naive subsets than in memory subsets.

The protocol was immunoSEQ multiplex PCR, while the TCRdb copy is restricted to in-frame clones and leaves out a portion. The data show over 750,000 clones, 90% to 98% seen once. Naive-designated CD8 cells lacked CD45RO, were positively enriched for CCR7, and omitted terminally differentiated effector memory CD45RA+ cells. The study enrolled healthy HIV-negative adults without recent acute infections or vaccinations as donors. This CDR3 is built from 15 residues. The V gene lost 4 bases and the J gene lost 1 base, with 10 bases spanning the gap. Per germline, CDR1 MNHEY and CDR2 SMNVEV (reference sequence). Points on this clone: Antigen: not known.

The source of this sequence is a man younger than 40 in good health. V gene TRBV27 combines with J gene TRBJ2-2; D is possibly TRBD2 (6 bases). Sequencing used naive CD8+ T cells sorted from blood. The CDR3 region is CASSSREWNTGELFF. CDR3 nucleotide sequence: TGTGCCAGCAGTTCCCGGGAGTGGAACACCGGGGAGCTGTTTTTT.